This paragraph covers one TCR beta chain sequence. This clonotype was found many times. Its specific antigen is unknown. Within one base of it there is no much larger clone, and no base qualities were kept. The data were taken from a study of CD8 T cells in ankylosing spondylitis listed by TCRdb under 2017. Broadly, across the study: To find TCR variants linked to disease, the study profiled T cell receptor beta repertoires in ankylosing spondylitis patients and healthy donors. In total, the full study cohort was made up of roughly 110 healthy donors and approximately 27 ankylosing spondylitis patients. Samples of peripheral blood were taken, and for ankylosing spondylitis patients, synovial fluid was collected as well.

TCRdb names Illumina HiSeq 2500 as the instrument used. Quantitative 5'-RACE with molecular barcodes was used to prepare TCR beta libraries. The original pipeline was this. A new computational method based on a probabilistic model of VDJ rearrangement was used to identify disease-linked TCR variants. TCRdb cleaned the public reads at Q25 with fastp, built clones with MiXCR and kept in-frame beta chains. When rows share a CDR3 protein, they turn into one entry using the most common DNA and genes. The V and J calls come from TCRdb's annotation, not from the publication. In this sample the table shows approximately 220,000 distinct CDR3 sequences, approximately 24% of which occur a single time. The top ten clonotypes cover approximately 6.6% of the sample. What the work shows at the level of the full study, not this receptor alone: Some of the motif variants had been reported before in the synovial fluid and blood of reactive arthritis patients, a finding that suggests common disease-initiation mechanisms. A TCR beta motif made up of under ten highly homologous amino acid variants appeared to be characteristic of blood from ankylosing spondylitis patients. According to the report, matched synovial fluid samples from ankylosing spondylitis patients were significantly enriched for the disease-linked clones. The disease-linked clones showed a CD8+ phenotype and occurred at relatively low frequencies in peripheral blood.

The sample comprised blood, either unsorted or a sorted T cell fraction (not recorded which). The receptor comes from a male donor with ankylosing spondylitis or in good health (not recorded which).

In nucleotide form, the sequence is TGTGCCACCCGGGAGTTAACCCGCTACGAGCAGTACTTC. This encodes CATRELTRYEQYF. Rearrangement joined TRBV10-3 to TRBJ2-7; TRBD2 is possibly the D segment (6 matching bases). Including the terminal cysteine and phenylalanine, the CDR3 comprises 13 residues. Only the CDR3 region is kept as DNA, spanning 39 bases read in frame from base 1. Via the germline V gene, CDR1 is ENHRY and CDR2 SYGVKD. Cut back by 10 bases and 3 bases, the V and J ends lie 16 bases apart.